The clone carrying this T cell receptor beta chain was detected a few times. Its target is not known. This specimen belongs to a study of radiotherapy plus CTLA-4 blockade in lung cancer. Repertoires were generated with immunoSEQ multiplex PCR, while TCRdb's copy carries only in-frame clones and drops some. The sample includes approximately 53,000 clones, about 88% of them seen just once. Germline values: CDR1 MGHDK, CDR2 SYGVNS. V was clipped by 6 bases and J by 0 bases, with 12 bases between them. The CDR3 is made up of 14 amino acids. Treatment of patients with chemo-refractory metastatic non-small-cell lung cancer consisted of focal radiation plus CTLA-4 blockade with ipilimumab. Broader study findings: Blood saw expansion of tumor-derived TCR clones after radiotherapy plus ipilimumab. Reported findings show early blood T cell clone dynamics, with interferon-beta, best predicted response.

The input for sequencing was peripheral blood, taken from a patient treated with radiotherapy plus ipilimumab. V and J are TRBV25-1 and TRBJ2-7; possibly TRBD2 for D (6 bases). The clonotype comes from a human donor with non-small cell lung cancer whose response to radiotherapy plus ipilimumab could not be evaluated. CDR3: CASSLGTHSYEQYF. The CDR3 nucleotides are TGTGCCAGCAGCCTCGGGACTCACTCCTACGAGCAGTACTTC.